These 21 T cell receptor beta chains were sequenced from one sample in a study of read filtering for tumor transcriptome and immune sequencing. This library used roughly 370 ng RNA and molecular barcoded adaptors spanning alpha/delta and beta/gamma chains. TCRdb re-derived calls from the reads in MiXCR, one entry per CDR3 protein. The data hold under 150,000 distinct CDR3 sequences, with roughly 13% observed a single time. What was sequenced was a population of CD138-negative cells sorted from bone marrow. These receptors came from a donor older than 35 with multiple myeloma.

In regard to this clonotype: This clone may be a read error of a much larger clone one base away. The V and J genes are TRBV4-1 and TRBJ2-2; no reliable D call. V lost 3 bases and J 2 bases, leaving 10 bases between the germline ends. This CDR3 comprises 15 residues. Looked up from germline, CDR1 is MGHRA and CDR2 is YSYEKL. CDR3 coding DNA: TGCGCCAGCAGCCATGAGCGCGATAACACCGGGGAGCTGTTTTTT. Amino acids: CASSHERDNTGELFF.

In this sample, this clonotype turned up many times. CDR3 sequence: CASRPSLNQPQHF. The CDR3 DNA reads TGTGCCAGCAGGCCCTCCTTAAATCAGCCCCAGCATTTT. This chain connects TRBV27 to TRBJ1-5; D uncertain. V lost 6 bases and J lost 4, with 10 bases in between. Germline CDR1 reads MNHEY; CDR2 reads SMNVEV (reference sequence). The CDR3 is 13 amino acids.

The table lists this clonotype with a few counts. The junction and the germline gene differ at one end; a read error may be behind it. The chain recombines TRBV20-1 with TRBJ2-2; TRBD2 matches at 7 bases. Germline CDR1 reads DFQATT; CDR2 reads SNEGSKA (reference sequence). The CDR3 spans 14 residues. This CDR3 reads CGARAGTMPGELFF. DNA for the CDR3: TGCGGTGCTAGAGCGGGAACTATGCCCGGGGAGCTGTTTTTT.

The chain has TRBV11-3 and TRBJ1-5; a possible D gene is TRBD1 (6 bases). The CDR3 has 13 residues. Trimming removed 5 bases from V and 8 bases from J, with 13 bases in between. Germline CDR1 reads SGHNT; CDR2 reads YENEEA. The CDR3 bases are TGTGCCAGCAGCCGTGGGGGCGGAGAGCCCCAGCATTTT. Residues: CASSRGGGEPQHF.

In its sample, this clonotype was seen many times. This sequence joins TRBV29-1 and TRBJ2-3; D possibly corresponds to TRBD1 (5 bases). This CDR3 region has 10 residues. The germline gives CDR1 SQVTM, CDR2 ANQGSEA. Trimming removed 5 bases from V and 7 bases from J, with 7 bases in between. The CDR3 nucleotides read TGCAGCGTTAGACAGAATACGCAGTATTTT. It specifies CSVRQNTQYF.

The chain has TRBV12-3 or TRBV12-4 and TRBJ2-5; 7 bases match TRBD2. Germline trimming cut 4 bases from V and 5 bases from J; bases unmatched to any gene: 13. The CDR3 runs 16 residues. This CDR3 reads CASSSSWGRDGETQYF. CDR3 bases: TGTGCCAGCAGTTCGTCCTGGGGGAGGGATGGGGAGACCCAGTACTTC.

This clonotype was counted ten times or more. A much larger clone sits a single nucleotide away, making a read error possible. This chain connects TRBV4-3 to TRBJ2-1; maybe TRBD1 (6 bases). The CDR3 totals 14 residues. Trimming took off 8 bases at V and 12 bases at J, with 23 bases between the two ends. Per germline, CDR1 LGHNA and CDR2 YSLEER. As DNA, the CDR3 is TGCGCCAGCGCTAAACAGGGCGGTGGCTATGGGCAGTTCTTC. Translating it yields CASAKQGGGYGQFF.

This clonotype occurred many times. This sequence joins TRBV20-1 and TRBJ1-4; D uncertain. Trimming cost V 1 base and J 7 bases, with 10 bases left between them. This CDR3 has 13 amino acids. Germline assignment: CDR1 DFQATT and CDR2 SNEGSKA (reference sequence). The CDR3 is CSARGRVGEKLFF. The CDR3 region has the DNA TGCAGTGCTAGAGGAAGGGTGGGTGAAAAACTGTTTTTT.

This clonotype was observed a handful of times. This may be a read error: a much more frequent sequence differs by one nucleotide. The chain links TRBV10-3 to TRBJ2-2; possible D gene TRBD2, 5 bases. The CDR3 is 15 residues long. Germline V gene sequence: CDR1 ENHRY, CDR2 SYGVKD. The CDR3 nucleotides read TGTGCCATCAGTGATATGGGAAAACGAACCGGGGAGCTGTCTTTT. Amino acids: CAISDMGKRTGELSF.

Concerning this clonotype: This could be a read error, since a much larger clone is one nucleotide away. The conserved phenylalanine or tryptophan normally closing the CDR3 is absent here, so this likely arose from a read error. This chain connects TRBV9 to TRBJ1-6, with 10 positions matching TRBD1. V shed 3 bases, J shed 8 bases, and the junction held 8 bases outside the gene matches. Germline CDR1 SGDLS, CDR2 YYNGEE. There are 16 residues in the CDR3. This CDR3 reads CASSDGGQGGHSPLHL. CDR3 in DNA: TGTGCCAGCAGCGACGGTGGACAGGGGGGCCATTCACCCCTCCACTTG.

At least ten counts were recorded for this clonotype. V gene TRBV27 combines with J gene TRBJ2-1; TRBD1 matches at 9 bases. In germline, CDR1 is MNHEY, CDR2 SMNVEV (reference sequence). The CDR3 is 15 amino acids. Trimming removed 4 bases from V and 4 bases from J; junction bases left unmatched: 5. The CDR3 DNA reads as TGTGCCAGCAGTTCCCCCGGGACAGGGTACAATGAGCAGTTCTTC. Translated: CASSSPGTGYNEQFF.

There are a few counts of this clonotype. This could be a read error, since a much larger clone is one nucleotide away. No DNA is shown, since the ends of the CDR3 on it are uncertain; the CDR3 is the one TCRdb lists. The CDR3 sequence: CASSFARGTGEPFF. This chain links TRBV12-3 or TRBV12-4 with TRBJ2-2; no DNA check was done on the table's D call, TRBD1. The CDR3 totals 14 residues, both ends included.

Ten or more counts support this clonotype. The J gene is TRBJ1-1, the V gene TRBV2; 9 nucleotides agree with TRBD1. Germline CDR1 and CDR2: SNHLY and FYNNEI. Trimming removed 8 bases from V and 0 bases from J; junction bases left unmatched: 4. The CDR3 extends over 14 amino acids. In nucleotides, the CDR3 is TGTGCCAGCGGGGGACAGGGAGTGAACACTGAAGCTTTCTTT. Protein sequence: CASGGQGVNTEAFF.

This clonotype was recorded many times. The V call is TRBV5-1, the J call TRBJ2-7; 11 positions agree with TRBD1. The CDR3 runs to 14 residues. CDR1 and CDR2 from the germline V gene are SGHRS and YFSETQ. V lost 4 bases, J lost 6 bases, and 6 bases stayed unmatched. CDR3 region: CASSLRTGGAEQYF. CDR3 DNA sequence: TGCGCCAGCAGCCTCCGGACAGGGGGCGCCGAGCAGTACTTC.

V gene TRBV6-5 combines with J gene TRBJ2-1; D is tentatively TRBD1 or TRBD2 (6 bases each). V was clipped by 5 bases and J by 3 bases, with 17 bases between them. Germline V lookup: CDR1 MNHEY, CDR2 SVGAGI. The CDR3 has 16 amino acids. The CDR3 nucleotides read TGTGCCAGCAGTAAAGGGCGAGGAGGGGGCTACAATGAGCAGTTCTTC. Translation: CASSKGRGGGYNEQFF.

This clonotype showed up many times. The J gene is TRBJ1-1, the V gene TRBV5-1; weak D call: TRBD1 (6 bases). The CDR3 extends over 15 amino acids. V was clipped by 4 bases and J by 0 bases, with 13 bases between them. Germline V gene lookup returns CDR1 SGHRS and CDR2 YFSETQ. CDR3 sequence: CASSPDRLMNTEAFF. The CDR3 region has the DNA TGCGCCAGCAGCCCGGACAGACTCATGAACACTGAAGCTTTCTTT.

In the case of this clonotype: A read error is possible here, since a much larger clone lies one base away. The chain employs TRBV20-1 and TRBJ1-1; maybe TRBD1 (6 bases). Germline CDR1 is DFQATT and CDR2 is SNEGSKA (reference sequence). The CDR3 has 13 amino acids. CDR3 residues: CSGIQGMNTEALF. The CDR3 nucleotides are TGCAGTGGTATACAGGGCATGAACACTGAAGCTCTCTTT.

This clonotype was recorded a few times. J is TRBJ1-3 and V is TRBV11-1; D gene uncertain. The CDR3 spans 13 residues. The V gene's germline CDR1 is SGHAT and CDR2 FQDESV (reference sequence). Trimming removed 2 bases from V and 1 base from J, with 3 bases in between. CDR3 protein: CASSLRSGNTIYF. In DNA, the CDR3 is TGTGCCAGCAGCTTACGATCTGGAAACACCATATATTTT. Looking up the rest from reference TRBV11-1 and TRBJ1-3 gives the full variable domain: EAEVAQSPRYKITEKSQAVAFWCDPISGHATLYWYRQILGQGPELLVQFQDESVVDDSQLPKDRFSAERLKGVDSTLKIQPAELGDSAMYLCASSLRSGNTIYFGEGSWLTVV.

This clonotype was recorded many times. The J gene is TRBJ1-6, the V gene TRBV4-1; D may be TRBD1 (5 bases). V dropped 4 bases and J dropped 8 bases, with 21 bases sitting between them. This CDR3 contains 17 residues. Germline CDR1 reads MGHRA; CDR2 reads YSYEKL. CDR3 sequence: CASSPSRLRTLDSPLHF. The CDR3 bases are TGCGCCAGCAGCCCTTCAAGGCTGAGGACACTCGATTCACCCCTCCACTTT.

V usage is TRBV5-1 and J usage is TRBJ1-1, with D hard to call. Trimming took off 3 bases at V and 0 bases at J, with 12 bases between the two ends. CDR3 size: 15 residues. From germline, CDR1 is SGHRS and CDR2 YFSETQ. The CDR3 coding sequence is TGCGCCAGCAGCTGGTCGGGAAACATGAACACTGAAGCTTTCTTT. This sequence encodes CASSWSGNMNTEAFF.

Only a few counts were recorded for this clonotype. The CDR3: CASSLTITYEQYF. Here the CDR3 DNA reads TGTGCCAGCAGTCTTACGATTACCTACGAGCAGTACTTC. The chain links TRBV7-9 to TRBJ2-7; D gene unclear. V was trimmed by 6 bases and J by 2 bases, leaving 11 bases between them. Germline CDR1 is SEHNR and CDR2 is FQNEAQ (reference sequence). The CDR3 loop spans 13 amino acids.